The sequence of this T cell receptor beta chain was determined in a study of T cells after yellow fever vaccination. 5'RACE template switching added a universal primer site and UMIs to TCR cDNA. TCRdb processed the 5' RACE reads anew with MiXCR; each CDR3 protein has one entry. The sample includes 200,000 to 300,000 distinct CDR3 sequences, over 10% of them seen just once. CDR3 length: 17 amino acids. Germline V gene sequence: CDR1 SGHRS, CDR2 YFSETQ. V lost 1 base and J lost 0, with 17 bases in between. The chain joins TRBV5-1 to TRBJ2-7, with a possible D match to TRBD1 (6 bases). This material consisted of CD4+ T cells sorted from PBMCs, taken 45 days after the yellow fever booster vaccination. This TCR was recovered from a man aged 30-40 years who received the YFV17D yellow fever vaccine. The CDR3 coding sequence is TGCGCCAGCAGCTTGATGCCTGGGGGCAGGAGCTCCTACGAGCAGTACTTC. Translating gives CASSLMPGGRSSYEQYF.